The 30 T cell receptor beta chains in this list originate from one sample, sequenced in a study of blood T cell repertoires in COVID-19. Using immunoSEQ multiplex PCR, the repertoire was profiled, and TCRdb retains in-frame clones only, with some absent. The table includes about 160,000 clones, 85% to 95% detected once. Sequenced input: peripheral blood. Every receptor here comes from a woman in her fifties or sixties with acute or convalescent COVID-19.

V is TRBV18 and J is TRBJ2-7; D gene ambiguous. Trimming pared 0 bases from V and 2 bases from J, leaving 5 bases between. This CDR3 region has 13 residues. Germline V CDR1 and CDR2: KGHSH, LQKENI. As DNA, the CDR3 is TGTGCCAGCTCACCACCCAGCGCCTACGAGCAGTACTTC. This translates into CASSPPSAYEQYF.

The chain combines TRBV10-3 with TRBJ2-1, with D possibly TRBD2 on 5 matching bases. This CDR3 is 15 amino acids long. Germline V gene sequence: CDR1 ENHRY, CDR2 SYGVKD. Trimming removed 5 bases from V and 0 bases from J, with 11 bases in between. CDR3 DNA sequence: TGTGCCATCAGTTTGTTGGGGAGCTCCTACAATGAGCAGTTCTTC. Translation: CAISLLGSSYNEQFF.

J is TRBJ1-5 and V is TRBV7-2; D perhaps matches TRBD1 (6 bases). The V and J ends lost 5 bases and 5 bases respectively, with 16 bases between them. CDR1 and CDR2 (germline): SGHTA, FQGNSA. The CDR3 has 15 residues. The chain's CDR3 is CASSETRDNYQPQHF. The CDR3 DNA reads TGTGCCAGCAGCGAGACCCGGGACAACTATCAGCCCCAGCATTTT.

The chain combines TRBV6-2 or TRBV6-3 with TRBJ2-1; 9 bases are shared with TRBD2. The V and J ends lost 2 bases and 0 bases, in that order; junction bases with no gene match: 5. This CDR3 contains 17 residues. Germline V CDR1 and CDR2: MNHEY, SVGEGT. Here the CDR3 DNA reads TGTGCCAGCAGTTACGCTAGTAGCGGGAGCTCCTACAATGAGCAGTTCTTC. It translates to CASSYASSGSSYNEQFF.

This clone was recorded once. The genes are TRBV20-1 and TRBJ1-6, with a tentative D call TRBD1 (5 bases). The CDR3 loop spans 14 amino acids. The germline gives CDR1 DFQATT, CDR2 SNEGSKA (reference sequence). Trimming removed 3 bases from V and 2 bases from J, with 8 bases in between. For the CDR3, the DNA is TGCAGTGCTAGTAGGGGCCCCTATAATTCACCCCTCCACTTT. Protein product: CSASRGPYNSPLHF.

As to this clone: Relative to the germline gene, one junction end is altered; a read error may explain this. The CDR3 loop is CVSSGQGGPNSPLHF. The CDR3 DNA reads as TGTGTCAGCAGCGGACAGGGGGGACCTAATTCACCCCTCCACTTT. This chain links TRBV28 with TRBJ1-6, with 10 bases identical to TRBD1. CDR3 length: 15 amino acids. From germline, CDR1 is MDHEN and CDR2 SYDVKM.

This chain connects TRBV3-1 (or the pseudogene TRBV3-2) to TRBJ1-2; possibly TRBD1 for D (5 bases). Germline V gene data show CDR1 as LGHDT and CDR2 as YNNKEL (reference sequence). Trimming stripped 0 bases from V and 10 bases from J, with 9 bases between. This CDR3 region has 12 residues. CDR3 DNA sequence: TGTGCCAGCAGCCAAGAGGGGGGGTACTACACCTTC. This sequence encodes CASSQEGGYYTF.

Concerning this clone: This sample also contains other DNA sequences that code for the same CDR3. The chain carries TRBV5-4 and TRBJ2-5; D call uncertain. Germline values: CDR1 SGHNT, CDR2 YYREEE (reference sequence). CDR3 length equals 14 residues. Between the trimmed V and J ends, which lost 2 bases and 0 bases, there was a span of 8 bases. In DNA form, the CDR3 reads TGTGCCAGCAGCTTAGGCGGTAACCAAGAGACCCAGTACTTC. It encodes CASSLGGNQETQYF.

This sequence joins TRBV5-1 and TRBJ1-5; the D is unclear. The CDR3 is 13 amino acids. Trimming shortened V by 2 bases and J by 4 bases, and 7 bases separated the two germline ends. Germline lookup yields CDR1 SGHRS and CDR2 YFSETQ. DNA of the CDR3: TGCGCCAGCAGCTTATCCGGTAATCAGCCCCAGCATTTT. Translating it yields CASSLSGNQPQHF.

This chain connects TRBV20-1 to TRBJ1-1; 7 bases are a match to TRBD1. The CDR3 runs to 11 residues. The germline gives CDR1 DFQATT, CDR2 SNEGSKA (reference sequence). V lost 4 bases to trimming and J lost 8 bases; unmatched junction nucleotides: 4. DNA for the CDR3: TGCAGTGCTACTTTGGACAGGGAAGCTTTCTTT. Translation: CSATLDREAFF.

The chain links TRBV5-1 to TRBJ2-5, with 8 positions matching TRBD1. The V segment lost 4 bases and the J segment 4 bases; nucleotides outside the gene matches: 12. CDR3 length equals 16 residues. The germline gives CDR1 SGHRS, CDR2 YFSETQ. The CDR3 is CASSDRDRPSGETQYF. The CDR3 coding sequence is TGCGCCAGCAGCGACCGGGACAGGCCCTCGGGAGAGACCCAGTACTTC.

The J gene is TRBJ1-2, the V gene TRBV18; no clear D gene. V dropped 3 bases and J dropped 4 bases, with 12 bases sitting between them. Germline CDR1 and CDR2: KGHSH and LQKENI. The CDR3 loop spans 14 amino acids. CDR3 nucleotides: TGTGCCAGCTCACCGAAAAACGGACTCTATGGCTACACCTTC. Translated, it gives CASSPKNGLYGYTF.

The rearrangement uses TRBV19 and TRBJ2-3; D uncertain. CDR1 LNHDA and CDR2 SQIVND come from the germline V gene (reference sequence). The germline V and J ends were trimmed by 4 bases and 2 bases, with 7 bases remaining between them. The CDR3 sequence is 13 residues long. CDR3 amino acids: CASSTLSTDTQYF. In DNA, the CDR3 is TGTGCCAGTAGTACGTTATCCACAGATACGCAGTATTTT. Full variable domain (rest looked up from reference TRBV19 and TRBJ2-3): DGGITQSPKYLFRKEGQNVTLSCEQNLNHDAMYWYRQDPGQGLRLIYYSQIVNDFQKGDIAEGYSVSREKKESFPLTVTSAQKNPTAFYLCASSTLSTDTQYFGPGTRLTVL.

The chain couples TRBV29-1 to TRBJ2-2; D is uncertain. The CDR3 length is 11 residues. CDR1 is SQVTM, CDR2 ANQGSEA, per germline. The ends were cut back, 3 bases at V and 3 bases at J, with 2 bases in the middle. The CDR3 sequence: CSVDDTGELFF. CDR3 bases: TGCAGCGTTGACGACACCGGGGAGCTGTTTTTT.

This chain joins TRBV10-3 and TRBJ1-2, with D possibly being TRBD1 (5 bases). The germline CDR1 and CDR2 sequences are ENHRY and SYGVKD. This CDR3 comprises 15 residues. Trimming took off 6 bases at V and 0 bases at J, with 14 bases between the two ends. Here the CDR3 reads CAISPKGPTNYGYTF. CDR3 DNA: TGTGCCATCAGCCCAAAGGGGCCTACTAACTATGGCTACACCTTC.

The V gene is TRBV5-1, the J gene TRBJ2-6, with no clear D. Germline V gene data show CDR1 as SGHRS and CDR2 as YFSETQ. Deletions cut 7 bases from V and 0 bases from J, with 8 bases between. This CDR3 spans 14 amino acids. The CDR3 coding sequence is TGCGCCAGCCAAGACACCTCTGGGGCCAACGTCCTGACTTTC. Protein sequence: CASQDTSGANVLTF.

The V gene is TRBV28, the J gene TRBJ2-7; possible D gene TRBD1, 6 bases. V gave up 6 bases and J gave up 2 bases, with 11 bases separating them. CDR1 and CDR2 (germline): MDHEN, SYDVKM. The CDR3 contains 13 residues. CDR3 sequence reads: CASRRTATYEQYF. The DNA for the CDR3 is TGTGCCAGCAGAAGGACAGCCACCTACGAGCAGTACTTC. The full variable domain, in which reference TRBV28 and TRBJ2-7 provide the parts outside the CDR3, is DVKVTQSSRYLVKRTGEKVFLECVQDMDHENMFWYRQDPGLGLRLIYFSYDVKMKEKGDIPEGYSVSREKKERFSLILESASTNQTSMYLCASRRTATYEQYFGPGTRLTVT.

This clone is a singleton in its sample. The chain carries TRBV7-3 and TRBJ2-7, with D possibly being TRBD2 (6 bases). Trimming removed 1 base at V and 3 bases at J, with 10 bases between. CDR3 length: 14 residues. The V gene's germline CDR1 is SGHTA and CDR2 FQGTGA. Here the CDR3 reads CASSLKGGVYEQYF. The CDR3 DNA reads as TGTGCCAGCAGCTTAAAAGGCGGGGTCTACGAGCAGTACTTC. The entire variable domain, with the rest obtained from reference TRBV7-3 and TRBJ2-7, is as follows: GAGVSQTPSNKVTEKGKYVELRCDPISGHTALYWYRQSLGQGPEFLIYFQGTGAADDSGLPNDRFFAVRPEGSVSTLKIQRTERGDSAVYLCASSLKGGVYEQYFGPGTRLTVT.

The chain combines TRBV24-1 with TRBJ2-4; 8 bases are a match to TRBD2. With V trimmed by 7 bases and J by 9 bases, 7 bases remained unmatched. CDR1 is KGHDR, CDR2 SFDVKD, per germline. The CDR3 is 13 amino acids. In DNA form, the CDR3 reads TGTGCCACCAGGGCAAGCGGGGGTGGCATTCAGTACTTC. Encoded protein: CATRASGGGIQYF.

The chain recombines TRBV18 with TRBJ2-5; the D gene is possibly TRBD1 (5 bases). The germline V gene encodes CDR1 KGHSH and CDR2 LQKENI. This CDR3 contains 14 residues. V shed 2 bases and J shed 5 bases, with 12 bases lying between them. CDR3: CASSPSQGGETQYF. The CDR3 DNA is TGTGCCAGCTCACCAAGTCAGGGTGGCGAGACCCAGTACTTC.

The V call is TRBV5-6, the J call TRBJ2-1, with D possibly matching TRBD1 (6 bases). The germline CDR1 and CDR2 sequences are SGHDT and YYEEEE. The CDR3 runs to 14 residues. V was clipped by 2 bases and J by 7 bases, with 13 bases between them. CDR3 sequence reads: CASSFNVQGNEQFF. CDR3 coding DNA: TGTGCCAGCAGCTTTAACGTACAGGGTAATGAGCAGTTCTTC.

The chain recombines TRBV11-2 with TRBJ2-7; tentative D call: TRBD2 (5 bases). Germline assignment: CDR1 SGHAT and CDR2 FQNNGV. The CDR3 totals 15 residues. V gave up 5 bases and J gave up 0 bases, with 14 bases separating them. The CDR3 nucleotides read TGTGCCAGCAGCCCTGTCGCTCGGGACTCCTACGAGCAGTACTTC. The encoded protein is CASSPVARDSYEQYF.

The chain links TRBV7-2 to TRBJ2-4; 7 positions agree with TRBD2. V lost 1 base, J lost 3 bases, and 12 bases stayed unmatched. The CDR3 runs to 18 residues. Looked up from germline, CDR1 is SGHTA and CDR2 is FQGNSA. The DNA of the CDR3 is TGTGCCAGCAGCTTAGTGGCGGGAGATATTCGCGGCAAAAACATTCAGTACTTC. This codes for CASSLVAGDIRGKNIQYF.

The V gene is TRBV13, the J gene TRBJ2-2; 12 bases fit TRBD1. Unmatched junction bases numbered 12, after V lost 5 bases and J lost 2 bases. The CDR3 totals 19 residues. Germline V CDR1 and CDR2: PRHDT, FYEKMQ (reference sequence). CDR3 loop: CASSDIGGTGGHNTGELFF. The CDR3 bases are TGTGCCAGCAGCGACATAGGAGGGACAGGGGGCCACAACACCGGGGAGCTGTTTTTT.

This chain joins TRBV19 and TRBJ1-5, with D unclear. Trimming removed 7 bases at V and 4 bases at J, with 8 bases between. The CDR3 loop spans 12 amino acids. CDR1 is LNHDA and CDR2 is SQIVND in the germline V gene (reference sequence). In DNA, the CDR3 is TGTGCCAGTAAAGAGACAAATCAGCCCCAGCATTTT. Translated: CASKETNQPQHF. Drawing the rest from reference TRBV19 and TRBJ1-5, the complete variable domain is DGGITQSPKYLFRKEGQNVTLSCEQNLNHDAMYWYRQDPGQGLRLIYYSQIVNDFQKGDIAEGYSVSREKKESFPLTVTSAQKNPTAFYLCASKETNQPQHFGDGTRLSIL.

V is TRBV15 and J is TRBJ1-6; D might be TRBD1 (6 bases). V lost 4 bases to trimming and J lost 15 bases, with 19 bases between them. The CDR3 contains 14 residues. Per germline, CDR1 LNHNV and CDR2 YYDKDF (reference sequence). The CDR3 loop reads CATSIQDRGSVLHF. Written as DNA, the CDR3 is TGTGCCACCAGCATCCAAGATAGGGGGTCGGTCCTCCACTTT.

This rearrangement joins TRBV7-8 to TRBJ2-3, with TRBD2 matching over 7 bases. The germline gives CDR1 SGHVS, CDR2 FQNEAQ. The ends lost 5 bases at V and 2 bases at J; junction bases unmatched: 10. The CDR3 covers 16 residues. The CDR3 protein is CASSPLGGLLTDTQYF. The CDR3 DNA reads as TGTGCCAGCAGCCCACTCGGGGGGTTACTCACAGATACGCAGTATTTT.

Written as DNA, the CDR3 is TGTGCCAGCGCAGGAATCCATCCCAGCTCCTACAATGAGCAGTTCTTC. Translated, it gives CASAGIHPSSYNEQFF. The chain has TRBV14 and TRBJ2-1; unclear D gene. V was trimmed by 8 bases and J by 0 bases, leaving 17 bases between them. From germline, CDR1 is SGHDN and CDR2 FVKESK. There are 16 residues in the CDR3.

The CDR3 coding sequence is TGTGCCAGCATCTCGCCCGGTTACAATGAGCAGTTCTTC. Residues: CASISPGYNEQFF. This rearrangement joins TRBV5-5 to TRBJ2-1; no firm D call. Germline V CDR1 and CDR2: SGHKS, YYEKEE (reference sequence). V was pared by 6 bases and J by 4 bases, with 11 bases between. The CDR3 contains 13 residues.

The chain employs TRBV11-2 and TRBJ2-3; D is undetermined. Germline CDR1 SGHAT, CDR2 FQNNGV. The CDR3 runs 14 residues. Trimming took 1 base from V and 2 from J, leaving 7 bases between them. The CDR3 DNA reads as TGTGCCAGCAGCTTAGGACAAGCCACAGATACGCAGTATTTT. Its translation: CASSLGQATDTQYF.